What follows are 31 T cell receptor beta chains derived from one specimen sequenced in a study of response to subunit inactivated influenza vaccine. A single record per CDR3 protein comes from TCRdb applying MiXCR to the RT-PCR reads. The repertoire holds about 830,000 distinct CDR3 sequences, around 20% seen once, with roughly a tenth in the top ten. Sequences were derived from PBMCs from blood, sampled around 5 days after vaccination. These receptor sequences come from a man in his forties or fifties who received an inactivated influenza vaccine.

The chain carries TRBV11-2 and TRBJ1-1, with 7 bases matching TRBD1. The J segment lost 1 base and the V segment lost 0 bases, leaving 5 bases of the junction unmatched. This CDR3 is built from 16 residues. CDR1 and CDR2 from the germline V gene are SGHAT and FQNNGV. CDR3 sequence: CASSLDLGQPNTEAFF. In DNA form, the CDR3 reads TGTGCCAGCAGCTTAGACCTGGGACAGCCGAACACTGAAGCTTTCTTT.

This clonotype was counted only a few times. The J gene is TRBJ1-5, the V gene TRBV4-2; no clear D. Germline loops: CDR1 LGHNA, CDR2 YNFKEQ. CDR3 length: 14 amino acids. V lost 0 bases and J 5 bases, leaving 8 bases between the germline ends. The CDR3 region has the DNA TGTGCCAGCAGCCAAGAGAGAAGGGATCAGCCCCAGCATTTT. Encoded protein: CASSQERRDQPQHF.

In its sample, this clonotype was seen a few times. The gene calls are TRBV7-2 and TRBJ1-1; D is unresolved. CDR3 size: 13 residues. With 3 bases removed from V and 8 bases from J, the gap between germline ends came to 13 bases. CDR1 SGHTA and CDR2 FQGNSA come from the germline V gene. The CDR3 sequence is CASSLFLPWEAFF. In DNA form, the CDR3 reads TGTGCCAGCAGCTTGTTTCTTCCCTGGGAAGCTTTCTTT. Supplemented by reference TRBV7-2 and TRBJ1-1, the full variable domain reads GAGVSQSPSNKVTEKGKDVELRCDPISGHTALYWYRQSLGQGLEFLIYFQGNSAPDKSGLPSDRFSAERTGGSVSTLTIQRTQQEDSAVYLCASSLFLPWEAFFGQGTRLTVV.

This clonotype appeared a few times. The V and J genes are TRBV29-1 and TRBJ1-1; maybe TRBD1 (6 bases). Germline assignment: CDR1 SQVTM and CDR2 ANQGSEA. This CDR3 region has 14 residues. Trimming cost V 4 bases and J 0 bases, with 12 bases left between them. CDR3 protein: CSVGRGALNTEAFF. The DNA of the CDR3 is TGCAGCGTTGGGAGGGGGGCGTTGAACACTGAAGCTTTCTTT.

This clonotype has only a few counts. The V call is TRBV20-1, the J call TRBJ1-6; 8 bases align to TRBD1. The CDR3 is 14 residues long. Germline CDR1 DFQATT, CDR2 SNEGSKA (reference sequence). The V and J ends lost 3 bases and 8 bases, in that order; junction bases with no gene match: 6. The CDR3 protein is CSASSGQAYSPLHF. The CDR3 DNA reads TGCAGTGCTAGTTCGGGACAGGCCTATTCACCCCTCCACTTT.

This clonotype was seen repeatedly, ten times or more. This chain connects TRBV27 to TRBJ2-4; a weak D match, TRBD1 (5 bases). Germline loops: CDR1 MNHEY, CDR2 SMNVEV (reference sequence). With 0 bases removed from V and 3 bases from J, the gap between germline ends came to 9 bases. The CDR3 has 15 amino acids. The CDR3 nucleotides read TGTGCCAGCAGTTTATCAGGGGTGGGCAAAAACATTCAGTACTTC. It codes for CASSLSGVGKNIQYF.

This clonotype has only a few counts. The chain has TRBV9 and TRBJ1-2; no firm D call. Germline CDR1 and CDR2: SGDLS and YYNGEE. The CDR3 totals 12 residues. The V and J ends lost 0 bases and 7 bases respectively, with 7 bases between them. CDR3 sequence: CASSVDGLGYTF. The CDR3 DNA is TGTGCCAGCAGCGTAGACGGGCTTGGCTACACCTTC.

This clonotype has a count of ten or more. In DNA, the CDR3 is TGTGCCAGCAGTTTGAGGGTGATGCATGGCTACACCTTC. Translation gives CASSLRVMHGYTF. The genes are TRBV12-3 or TRBV12-4 and TRBJ1-2; D not resolved. The CDR3 has 13 amino acids. The V end was cut by 3 bases, the J end by 6 bases, with 11 bases between.

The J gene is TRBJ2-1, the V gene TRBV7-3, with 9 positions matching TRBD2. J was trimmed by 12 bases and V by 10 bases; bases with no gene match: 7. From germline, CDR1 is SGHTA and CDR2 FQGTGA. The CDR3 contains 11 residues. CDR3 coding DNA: TGTGCCACCTTGGGACTAGCCCGGCAGTTCTTC. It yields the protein CATLGLARQFF.

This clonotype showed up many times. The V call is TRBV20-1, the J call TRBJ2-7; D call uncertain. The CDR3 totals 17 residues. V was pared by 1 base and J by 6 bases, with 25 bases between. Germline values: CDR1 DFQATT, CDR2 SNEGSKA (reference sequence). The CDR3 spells CSARGRTDTPTATEQYF. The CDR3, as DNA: TGCAGTGCTAGAGGGCGAACCGACACTCCAACCGCTACCGAGCAGTACTTC.

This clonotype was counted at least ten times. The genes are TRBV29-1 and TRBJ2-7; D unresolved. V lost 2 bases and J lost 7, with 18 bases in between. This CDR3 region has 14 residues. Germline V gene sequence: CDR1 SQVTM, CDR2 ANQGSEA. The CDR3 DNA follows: TGCAGCGTTGAAAAGGGCTTAGGATCTCGTGAGCAGTACTTC. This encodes CSVEKGLGSREQYF.

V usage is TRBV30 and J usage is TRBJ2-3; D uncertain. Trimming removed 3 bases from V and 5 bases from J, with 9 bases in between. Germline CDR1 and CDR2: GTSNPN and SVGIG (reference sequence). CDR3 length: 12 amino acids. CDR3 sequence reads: CAWSLGRDTQYF. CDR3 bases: TGTGCCTGGAGCTTAGGAAGAGATACGCAGTATTTT.

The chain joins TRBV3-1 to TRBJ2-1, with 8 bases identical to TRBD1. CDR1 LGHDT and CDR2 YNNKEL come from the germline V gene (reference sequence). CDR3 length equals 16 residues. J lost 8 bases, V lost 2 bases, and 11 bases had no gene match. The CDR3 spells CASSQRGQVGRHEQFF. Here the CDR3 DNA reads TGTGCCAGCAGCCAACGGGGACAGGTTGGCCGGCATGAGCAGTTCTTC.

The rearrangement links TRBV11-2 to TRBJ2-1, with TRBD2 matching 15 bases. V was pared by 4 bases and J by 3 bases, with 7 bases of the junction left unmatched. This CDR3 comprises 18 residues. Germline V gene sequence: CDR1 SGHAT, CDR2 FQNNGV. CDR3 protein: CASSSRGLAGGNYNEQFF. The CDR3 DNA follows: TGTGCCAGCAGCTCCCGGGGACTAGCGGGAGGAAACTACAATGAGCAGTTCTTC.

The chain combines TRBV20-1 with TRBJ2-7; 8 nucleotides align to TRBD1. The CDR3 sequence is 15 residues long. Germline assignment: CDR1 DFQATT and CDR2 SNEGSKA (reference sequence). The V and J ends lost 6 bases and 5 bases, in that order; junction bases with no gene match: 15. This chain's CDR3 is CSAPTGQGRLDEQYF. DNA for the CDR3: TGCAGTGCCCCCACCGGACAGGGAAGATTAGACGAGCAGTACTTC.

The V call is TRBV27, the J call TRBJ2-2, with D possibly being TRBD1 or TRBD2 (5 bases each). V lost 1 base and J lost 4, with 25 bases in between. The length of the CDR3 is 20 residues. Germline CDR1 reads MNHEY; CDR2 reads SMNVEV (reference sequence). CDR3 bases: TGTGCCAGCAGTTTATTGGTCTTAAGCGGTCAGGGTTGGGCCACCGGGGAGCTGTTTTTT. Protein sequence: CASSLLVLSGQGWATGELFF.

DNA for the CDR3: TGTGCCAGCAGTTCCCCGGGACTAGCGGGGGCGGGTGAGCAGTTCTTC. This translates into CASSSPGLAGAGEQFF. The V gene is TRBV6-5, the J gene TRBJ2-1; TRBD2 agrees at 14 bases. This CDR3 is built from 16 residues. V was pared by 4 bases and J by 9 bases, with 8 bases of the junction left unmatched. Germline V lookup: CDR1 MNHEY, CDR2 SVGAGI.

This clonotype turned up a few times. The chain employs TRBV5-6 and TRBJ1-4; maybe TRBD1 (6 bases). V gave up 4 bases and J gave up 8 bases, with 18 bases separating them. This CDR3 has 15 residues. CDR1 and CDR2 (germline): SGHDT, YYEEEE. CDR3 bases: TGTGCCAGCAGCCTTGGAACAGGGAAGGGGGAAAAACTGTTTTTT. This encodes CASSLGTGKGEKLFF.

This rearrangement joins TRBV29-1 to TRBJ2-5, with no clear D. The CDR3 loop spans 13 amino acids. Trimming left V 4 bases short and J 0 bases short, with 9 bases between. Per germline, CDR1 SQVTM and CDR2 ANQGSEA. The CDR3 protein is CSVGAAYQETQYF. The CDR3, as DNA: TGCAGCGTTGGGGCCGCGTACCAAGAGACCCAGTACTTC.

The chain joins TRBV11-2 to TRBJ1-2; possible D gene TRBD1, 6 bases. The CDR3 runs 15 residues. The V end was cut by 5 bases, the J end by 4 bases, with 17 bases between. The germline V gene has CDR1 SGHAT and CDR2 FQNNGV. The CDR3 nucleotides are TGTGCCAGCAGCCCGTTAAGGGGACATCGCTATGGCTACACCTTC. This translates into CASSPLRGHRYGYTF.

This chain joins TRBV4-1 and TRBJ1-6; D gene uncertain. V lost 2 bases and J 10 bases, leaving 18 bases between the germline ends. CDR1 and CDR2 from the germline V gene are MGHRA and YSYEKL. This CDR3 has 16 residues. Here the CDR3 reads CASSQPDRSSGSPLHF. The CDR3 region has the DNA TGCGCCAGCAGCCAACCGGACCGCAGCTCTGGGTCACCCCTCCACTTT.

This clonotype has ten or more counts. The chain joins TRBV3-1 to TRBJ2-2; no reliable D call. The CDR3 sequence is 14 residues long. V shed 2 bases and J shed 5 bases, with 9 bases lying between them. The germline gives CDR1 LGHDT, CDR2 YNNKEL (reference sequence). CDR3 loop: CASSQLGFTGELFF. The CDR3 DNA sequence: TGTGCCAGCAGCCAATTAGGGTTTACCGGGGAGCTGTTTTTT. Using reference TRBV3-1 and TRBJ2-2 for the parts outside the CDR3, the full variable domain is DTAVSQTPKYLVTQMGNDKSIKCEQNLGHDTMYWYKQDSKKFLKIMFSYNNKELIINETVPNRFSPKSPDKAHLNLHINSLELGDSAVYFCASSQLGFTGELFFGEGSRLTVL.

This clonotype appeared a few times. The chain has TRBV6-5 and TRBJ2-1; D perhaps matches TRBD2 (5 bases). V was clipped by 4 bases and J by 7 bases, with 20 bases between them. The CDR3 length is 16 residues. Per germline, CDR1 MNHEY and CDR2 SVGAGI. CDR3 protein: CASSSRAFFEGNEQFF. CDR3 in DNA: TGTGCCAGCAGTTCACGGGCATTCTTCGAGGGAAATGAGCAGTTCTTC.

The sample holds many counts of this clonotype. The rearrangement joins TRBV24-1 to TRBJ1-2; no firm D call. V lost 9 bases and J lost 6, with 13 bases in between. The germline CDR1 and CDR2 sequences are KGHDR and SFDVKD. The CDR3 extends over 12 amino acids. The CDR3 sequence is CATYSISDGYTF. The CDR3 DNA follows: TGTGCCACCTACAGCATTTCCGATGGCTACACCTTC.

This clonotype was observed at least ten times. This chain's CDR3 is CASSQEVGMYNEQFF. Here the CDR3 DNA reads TGTGCCAGCAGCCAAGAGGTAGGGATGTACAATGAGCAGTTCTTC. V gene TRBV4-2 combines with J gene TRBJ2-1; no firm D call. Between the trimmed V and J ends, which lost 0 bases and 4 bases, there was a span of 10 bases. CDR1 and CDR2 (germline): LGHNA, YNFKEQ. This CDR3 comprises 15 residues.

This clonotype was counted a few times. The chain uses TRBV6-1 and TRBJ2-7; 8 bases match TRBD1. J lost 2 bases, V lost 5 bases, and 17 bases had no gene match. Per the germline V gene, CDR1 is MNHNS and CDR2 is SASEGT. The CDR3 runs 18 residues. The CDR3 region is CASSTSWSDRGYTYEQYF. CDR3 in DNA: TGTGCCAGCAGTACCAGTTGGAGTGACAGGGGCTACACCTACGAGCAGTACTTC.

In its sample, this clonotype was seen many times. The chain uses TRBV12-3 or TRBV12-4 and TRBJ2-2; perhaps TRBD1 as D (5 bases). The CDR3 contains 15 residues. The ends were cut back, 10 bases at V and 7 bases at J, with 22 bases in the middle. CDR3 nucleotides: TGTGCCAACAAATTAGGATCAGGGCTCGGCGGGGAGCTGTTTTTT. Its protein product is CANKLGSGLGGELFF.

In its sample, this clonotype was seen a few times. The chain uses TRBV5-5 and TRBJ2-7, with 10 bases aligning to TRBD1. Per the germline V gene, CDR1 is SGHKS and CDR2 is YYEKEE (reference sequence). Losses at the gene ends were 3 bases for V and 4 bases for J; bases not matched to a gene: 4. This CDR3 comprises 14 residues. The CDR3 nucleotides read TGTGCCAGCAGCTGGACAGGGGGAGAGTACGAGCAGTACTTC. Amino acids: CASSWTGGEYEQYF.

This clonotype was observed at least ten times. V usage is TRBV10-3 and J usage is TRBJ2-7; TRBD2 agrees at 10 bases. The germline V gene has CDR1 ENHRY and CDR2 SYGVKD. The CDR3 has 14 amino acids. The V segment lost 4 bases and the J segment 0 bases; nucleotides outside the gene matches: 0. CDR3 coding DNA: TGTGCCATCAGTGGGACTAGCGGCTCCTACGAGCAGTACTTC. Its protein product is CAISGTSGSYEQYF.

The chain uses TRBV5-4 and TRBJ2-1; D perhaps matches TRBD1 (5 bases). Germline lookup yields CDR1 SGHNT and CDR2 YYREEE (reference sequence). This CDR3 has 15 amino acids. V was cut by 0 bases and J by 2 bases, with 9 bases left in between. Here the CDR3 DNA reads TGTGCCAGCAGCTTGGACCAGGGTGCCTACAATGAGCAGTTCTTC. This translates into CASSLDQGAYNEQFF.

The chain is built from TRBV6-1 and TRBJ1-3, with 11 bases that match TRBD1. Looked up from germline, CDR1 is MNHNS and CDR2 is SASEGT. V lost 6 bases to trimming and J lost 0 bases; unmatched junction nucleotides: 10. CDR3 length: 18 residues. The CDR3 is CASSQRTGGGISGNTIYF. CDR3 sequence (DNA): TGTGCCAGCAGCCAACGGACAGGGGGCGGAATCTCTGGAAACACCATATATTTT.